These 11 T cell receptor beta chains were all obtained from the same sample, sequenced in a study of T cell changes during pregnancy in multiple sclerosis. Some clones are missing from TCRdb's copy, which holds only in-frame ones; the method was immunoSEQ multiplex PCR. This repertoire shows 35,000 to 55,000 clones, 92% found once; its top ten account for under 1.5%. The sample comprised peripheral blood. These receptors were collected from a female donor with multiple sclerosis, enrolled in a pregnancy study.

The rearrangement links TRBV5-1 to TRBJ2-7; D gene ambiguous. The CDR3 totals 14 residues. The germline V gene has CDR1 SGHRS and CDR2 YFSETQ. V lost 4 bases, J lost 2 bases, and 13 bases lay in between. DNA of the CDR3: TGCGCCAGCAGCCCAGGATGGGATCCCTACGAGCAGTACTTC. This encodes CASSPGWDPYEQYF.

This clone appeared a single time. This chain uses TRBV18 with TRBJ1-3; D perhaps matches TRBD1 (6 bases). In germline, CDR1 is KGHSH, CDR2 LQKENI. The CDR3 has 15 residues. Between the trimmed V and J ends, which lost 1 base and 4 bases, there was a span of 11 bases. In DNA, the CDR3 is TGTGCCAGCTCACCACGGGACACTCAAGGAAACACCATATATTTT. It yields the protein CASSPRDTQGNTIYF.

The chain employs TRBV4-1 and TRBJ1-5, with no clear D. Germline V CDR1 and CDR2: MGHRA, YSYEKL. V was shortened by 0 bases and J by 3 bases, with 9 bases between the two germline ends. The CDR3 has 15 amino acids. CDR3: CASSQERTFNQPQHF. CDR3 coding DNA: TGCGCCAGCAGCCAAGAGAGGACCTTCAATCAGCCCCAGCATTTT.

The count of this clone is one. The chain combines TRBV29-1 with TRBJ2-5, with 7 bases that match TRBD1. Germline V gives CDR1 SQVTM, CDR2 ANQGSEA. This CDR3 region has 12 residues. The V segment lost 5 bases and the J segment 5 bases; nucleotides outside the gene matches: 5. CDR3: CSVYRGGETQYF. The CDR3 DNA follows: TGCAGCGTTTACAGGGGTGGGGAGACCCAGTACTTC. The full variable domain, in which reference TRBV29-1 and TRBJ2-5 provide the parts outside the CDR3, is SAVISQKPSRDICQRGTSLTIQCQVDSQVTMMFWYRQQPGQSLTLIATANQGSEATYESGFVIDKFPISRPNLTFSTLTVSNMSPEDSSIYLCSVYRGGETQYFGPGTRLLVL.

The rearrangement joins TRBV7-8 to TRBJ2-7; 14 nucleotides align to TRBD2. The CDR3 has 20 amino acids. Germline values: CDR1 SGHVS, CDR2 FQNEAQ. Trimming at V came to 0 bases and at J to 4 bases, leaving 14 bases not matched to a gene. This CDR3 reads CASSLAPTSGRVRTKYEQYF. In DNA form, the CDR3 reads TGTGCCAGCAGCTTAGCCCCGACTAGCGGGAGGGTAAGGACTAAGTACGAGCAGTACTTC.

The chain links TRBV11-2 to TRBJ2-1, with D hard to call. The CDR3 is 12 amino acids. With 1 base removed from V and 10 bases from J, the gap between germline ends came to 8 bases. The germline gives CDR1 SGHAT, CDR2 FQNNGV. The CDR3 sequence: CASSLGIPEQFF. In DNA form, the CDR3 reads TGTGCCAGCAGCTTAGGGATACCAGAGCAGTTCTTC.

The rearrangement joins TRBV9 to TRBJ1-2; D call uncertain. Between the trimmed V and J ends, which lost 3 bases and 6 bases, there was a span of 6 bases. The V gene's germline CDR1 is SGDLS and CDR2 YYNGEE. The CDR3 extends over 11 amino acids. The chain's CDR3 is CASSAGNGYTF. Written as DNA, the CDR3 is TGTGCCAGCAGCGCTGGGAATGGCTACACCTTC.

The V call is TRBV7-2, the J call TRBJ2-1; D may be TRBD1 (6 bases). From germline, CDR1 is SGHTA and CDR2 FQGNSA. Between the trimmed V and J ends, which lost 5 bases and 2 bases, there was a span of 13 bases. CDR3 length: 15 residues. The CDR3 loop reads CASSTTGPPYNEQFF. As DNA, the CDR3 is TGTGCCAGCAGCACGACAGGCCCTCCCTACAATGAGCAGTTCTTC.

The chain has TRBV5-4 and TRBJ1-4, with D tentatively TRBD1 (5 bases). The germline V gene has CDR1 SGHNT and CDR2 YYREEE (reference sequence). With 0 bases removed from V and 3 bases from J, the gap between germline ends came to 9 bases. This CDR3 comprises 15 residues. The CDR3 DNA sequence: TGTGCCAGCAGCTTGGCCGGGGGGGCTAATGAAAAACTGTTTTTT. Protein product: CASSLAGGANEKLFF.

Here the CDR3 DNA reads TGTGCCAGCAGCTGGACTAGCGGGAGAGGGGAGACCCAGTACTTC. Encoded protein: CASSWTSGRGETQYF. The V call is TRBV11-2, the J call TRBJ2-5, with 13 positions matching TRBD2. This CDR3 has 15 amino acids. Germline CDR1 is SGHAT and CDR2 is FQNNGV. The trim removed 4 bases at V and 5 bases at J, leaving 4 bases unmatched. Combining the CDR3 with reference TRBV11-2 and TRBJ2-5 gives the whole variable domain EAGVAQSPRYKIIEKRQSVAFWCNPISGHATLYWYQQILGQGPKLLIQFQNNGVVDDSQLPKDRFSAERLKGVDSTLKIQPAKLEDSAVYLCASSWTSGRGETQYFGPGTRLLVL.

The sample holds a few counts of this clone. J is TRBJ2-7 and V is TRBV7-8; 7 bases match TRBD1. The CDR3 is 14 amino acids. V lost 5 bases, J lost 5 bases, and 9 bases stayed unmatched. Germline values: CDR1 SGHVS, CDR2 FQNEAQ. CDR3 DNA: TGTGCCAGCAGCCGCCTAACAGGGGTCGACGAGCAGTACTTC. Its protein product is CASSRLTGVDEQYF.